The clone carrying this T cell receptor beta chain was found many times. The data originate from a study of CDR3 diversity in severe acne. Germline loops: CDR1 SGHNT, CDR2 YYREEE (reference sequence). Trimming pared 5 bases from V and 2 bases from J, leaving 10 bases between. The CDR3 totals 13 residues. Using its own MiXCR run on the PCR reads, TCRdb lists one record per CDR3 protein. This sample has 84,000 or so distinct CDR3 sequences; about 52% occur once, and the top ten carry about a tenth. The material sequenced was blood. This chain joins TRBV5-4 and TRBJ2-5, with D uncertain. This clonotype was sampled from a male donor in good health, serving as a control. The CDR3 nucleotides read TGTGCCAGCAGGAGACTCGGGCAAGAGACCCAGTACTTC. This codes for CASRRLGQETQYF.